The clone carrying this T cell receptor (beta chain) was seen a handful of times. Its antigen is not identified. The normal lung sample lay at least 3 cm, and maximally far, from the tumour. Genomic DNA came from frozen unsorted single-cell suspensions. Method: immunoSEQ multiplex PCR; TCRdb's copy keeps in-frame clones and lacks some. The profile shows some 3,100 clones, roughly 70% of them singletons. CDR1 and CDR2 (germline): SGHDN, FVKESK. This CDR3 is built from 13 residues. V was clipped by 4 bases and J by 7 bases; unmatched bases: 5. The data originate from a study of immune cell composition in non-small cell lung cancer. The study's findings and limits: It was not proven that tumour-reactive clones equal dominant tumour-associated clones.

The same sample was also used in a study of CD4 T cells in lung cancer. Per that study: Blood T cells were screened for responses to candidate mutation neoepitopes. Patients had adenocarcinoma or squamous carcinoma and were aged 60 to 69.

The clonotype originates from a human donor with non-small cell lung cancer. This rearrangement joins TRBV14 to TRBJ1-2, with 8 bases lining up with TRBD1. Source material: non-adjacent lung tissue. The CDR3 loop is CASSRRGPIGYTF. CDR3 DNA sequence: TGTGCCAGCAGCCGCAGGGGGCCTATTGGCTACACCTTC.